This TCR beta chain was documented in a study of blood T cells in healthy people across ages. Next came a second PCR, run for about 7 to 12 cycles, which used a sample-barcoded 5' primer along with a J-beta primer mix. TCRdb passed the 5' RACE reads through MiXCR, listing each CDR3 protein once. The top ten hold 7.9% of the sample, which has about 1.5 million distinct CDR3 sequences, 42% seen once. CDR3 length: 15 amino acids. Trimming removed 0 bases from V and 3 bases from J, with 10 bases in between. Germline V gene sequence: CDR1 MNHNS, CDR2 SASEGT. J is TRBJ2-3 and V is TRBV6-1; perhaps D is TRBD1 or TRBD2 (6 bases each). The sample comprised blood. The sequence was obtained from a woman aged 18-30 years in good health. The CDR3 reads CASSEAGAGTDTQYF. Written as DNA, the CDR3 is TGTGCCAGCAGTGAAGCGGGGGCGGGAACAGATACGCAGTATTTT.